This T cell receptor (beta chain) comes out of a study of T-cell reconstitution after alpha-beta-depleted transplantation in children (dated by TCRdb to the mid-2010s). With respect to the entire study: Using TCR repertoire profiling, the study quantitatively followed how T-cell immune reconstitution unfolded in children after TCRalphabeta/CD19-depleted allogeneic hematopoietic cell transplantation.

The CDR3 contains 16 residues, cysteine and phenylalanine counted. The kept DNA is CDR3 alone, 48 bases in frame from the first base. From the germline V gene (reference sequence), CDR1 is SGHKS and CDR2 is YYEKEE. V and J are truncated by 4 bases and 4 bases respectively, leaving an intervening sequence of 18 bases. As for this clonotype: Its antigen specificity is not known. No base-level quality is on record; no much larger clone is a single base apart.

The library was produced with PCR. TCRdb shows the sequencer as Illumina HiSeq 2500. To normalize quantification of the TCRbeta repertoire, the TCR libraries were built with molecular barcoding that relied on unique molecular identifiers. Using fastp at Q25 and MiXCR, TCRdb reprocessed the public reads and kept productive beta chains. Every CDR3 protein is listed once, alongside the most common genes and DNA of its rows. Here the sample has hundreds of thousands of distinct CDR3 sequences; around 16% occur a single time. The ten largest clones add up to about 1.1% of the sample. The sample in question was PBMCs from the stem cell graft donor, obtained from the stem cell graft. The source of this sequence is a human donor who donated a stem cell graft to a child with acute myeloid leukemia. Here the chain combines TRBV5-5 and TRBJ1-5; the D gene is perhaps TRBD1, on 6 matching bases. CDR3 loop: CASSPGRGLGNQPQHF. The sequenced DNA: TGTGCCAGCAGCCCGGGCCGGGGGCTGGGAAATCAGCCCCAGCATTTT. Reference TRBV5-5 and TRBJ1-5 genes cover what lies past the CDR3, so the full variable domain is DAGVTQSPTHLIKTRGQQVTLRCSPISGHKSVSWYQQVLGQGPQFIFQYYEKEERGRGNFPDRFSARQFPNYSSELNVNALLLGDSALYLCASSPGRGLGNQPQHFGDGTRLSIL.